The clone carrying this T cell receptor beta chain was counted a few times. What it recognizes is unknown. This sample is drawn from a study of response to subunit inactivated influenza vaccine. The study's findings and limits: Authors suggested few new T cells are recruited by each seasonal influenza vaccination.

The V and J ends lost 6 bases and 0 bases respectively, with 16 bases between them. The CDR3 loop spans 15 amino acids. Per germline, CDR1 DFQATT and CDR2 SNEGSKA (reference sequence). MiXCR, applied by TCRdb to the RT-PCR reads, yields one record per CDR3 protein. The table shows a few hundred thousand distinct CDR3 sequences, with 14% occurring only once. This sample comprised PBMCs from blood, obtained roughly 13 days after vaccination. The sequence was obtained from a man in his forties or fifties who received an inactivated influenza vaccine. The rearrangement links TRBV20-1 to TRBJ2-3, with no clear D. The CDR3 region has the DNA TGCAGTGCAAATCCGTCTGGGCGGAGCACAGATACGCAGTATTTT. Translating gives CSANPSGRSTDTQYF.